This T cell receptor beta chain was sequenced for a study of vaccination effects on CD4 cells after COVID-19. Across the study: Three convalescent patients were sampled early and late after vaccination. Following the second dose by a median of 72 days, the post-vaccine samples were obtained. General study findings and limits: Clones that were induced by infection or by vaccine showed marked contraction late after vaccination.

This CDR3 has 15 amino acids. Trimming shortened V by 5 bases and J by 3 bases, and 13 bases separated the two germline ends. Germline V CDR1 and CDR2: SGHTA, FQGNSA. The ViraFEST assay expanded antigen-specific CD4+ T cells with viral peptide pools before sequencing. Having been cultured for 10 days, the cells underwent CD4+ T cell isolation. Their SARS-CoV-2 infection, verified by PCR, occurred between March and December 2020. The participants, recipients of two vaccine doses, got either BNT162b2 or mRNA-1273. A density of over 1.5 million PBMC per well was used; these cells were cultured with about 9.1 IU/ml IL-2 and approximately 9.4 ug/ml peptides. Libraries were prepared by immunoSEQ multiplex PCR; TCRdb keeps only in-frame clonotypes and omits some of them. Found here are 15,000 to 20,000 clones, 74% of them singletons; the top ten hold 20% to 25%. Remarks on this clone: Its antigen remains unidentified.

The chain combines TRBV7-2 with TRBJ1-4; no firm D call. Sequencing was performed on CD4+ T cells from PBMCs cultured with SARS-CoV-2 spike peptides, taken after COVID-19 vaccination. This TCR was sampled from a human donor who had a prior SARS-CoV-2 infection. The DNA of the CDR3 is TGTGCCAGCAGCCCGTTCGGGGTAGCTAATGAAAAACTGTTTTTT. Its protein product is CASSPFGVANEKLFF.